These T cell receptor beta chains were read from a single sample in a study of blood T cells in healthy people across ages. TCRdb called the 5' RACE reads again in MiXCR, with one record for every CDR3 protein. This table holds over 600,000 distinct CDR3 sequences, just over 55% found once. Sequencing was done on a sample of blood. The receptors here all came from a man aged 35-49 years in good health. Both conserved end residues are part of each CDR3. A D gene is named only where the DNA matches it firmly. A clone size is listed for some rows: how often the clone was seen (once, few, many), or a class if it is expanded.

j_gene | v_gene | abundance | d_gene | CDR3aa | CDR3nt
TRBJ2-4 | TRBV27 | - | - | CASREPPVSAKNIQYF | TGTGCCAGCAGGGAACCTCCAGTCAGTGCCAAAAACATTCAGTACTTC
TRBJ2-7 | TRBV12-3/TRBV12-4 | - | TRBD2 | CASSDLWGGSYEQYF | TGTGCCAGCAGCGATCTTTGGGGCGGGAGTTACGAGCAGTACTTC
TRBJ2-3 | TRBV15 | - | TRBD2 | CATSRVGGSWNTDTQYF | TGTGCCACCAGCAGAGTTGGCGGGAGCTGGAACACAGATACGCAGTATTTT
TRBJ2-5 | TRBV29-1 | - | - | CSAAAVQRETQYF | TGCAGCGCTGCAGCGGTACAGAGAGAGACCCAGTACTTC
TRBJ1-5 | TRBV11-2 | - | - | CASSLAWQGNQPQHF | TGTGCCAGCAGCTTGGCTTGGCAGGGCAATCAGCCCCAGCATTTT
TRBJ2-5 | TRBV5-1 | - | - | CASSFAHGDGETQYF | TGCGCCAGCAGCTTTGCCCATGGGGACGGAGAGACCCAGTACTTC
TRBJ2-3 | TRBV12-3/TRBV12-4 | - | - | CASSLERGPLTDTQYF | TGTGCCAGCAGTTTGGAACGGGGGCCCCTCACAGATACGCAGTATTTT
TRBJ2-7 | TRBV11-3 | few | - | CASSLDYGQYF | TGTGCCAGCAGCTTAGATTACGGGCAGTACTTC
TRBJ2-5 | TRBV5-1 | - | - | CASSLERYQETQYF | TGCGCCAGCAGCTTGGAACGGTACCAAGAGACCCAGTACTTC
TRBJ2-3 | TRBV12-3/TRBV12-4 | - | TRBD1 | CASSFHTGANTDTQYF | TGTGCCAGCAGTTTTCATACAGGGGCGAACACAGATACGCAGTATTTT
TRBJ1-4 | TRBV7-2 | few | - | CASSYAPGEKLFF | TGTGCCAGCAGTTATGCTCCGGGGGAAAAACTGTTTTTT
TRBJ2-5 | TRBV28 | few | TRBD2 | CASSPAGGRETQYF | TGTGCCAGCAGCCCCGCTGGCGGGAGAGAGACCCAGTACTTC
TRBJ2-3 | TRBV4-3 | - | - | CASSQVVDSRGTDTQYF | TGCGCCAGCAGCCAAGTAGTAGACTCGAGGGGCACAGATACGCAGTATTTT
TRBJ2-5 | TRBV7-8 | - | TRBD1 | CASSTRTGIVETQYF | TGTGCCAGCAGCACACGGACAGGGATTGTGGAGACCCAGTACTTC
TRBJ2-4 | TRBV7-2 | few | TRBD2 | CASSRTSGQQNIQYF | TGTGCCAGCAGCCGGACTAGCGGGCAACAAAACATTCAGTACTTC
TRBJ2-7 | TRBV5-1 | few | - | CASSLVSEYEQYF | TGCGCCAGCAGCTTGGTCTCTGAATACGAGCAGTACTTC
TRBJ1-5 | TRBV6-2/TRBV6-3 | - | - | CASRKGLGQPQHF | TGTGCCAGCAGAAAGGGCCTGGGTCAGCCCCAGCATTTT
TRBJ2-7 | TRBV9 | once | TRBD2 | CASSEFGGGGLEQYF | TGTGCCAGCAGCGAGTTCGGCGGGGGGGGTCTCGAGCAGTACTTC
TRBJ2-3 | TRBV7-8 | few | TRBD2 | CASSLRPAGGWGDTQYF | TGTGCCAGCAGCTTAAGGCCCGCGGGGGGGTGGGGGGATACGCAGTATTTT
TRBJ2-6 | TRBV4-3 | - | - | CTSSQDFGVSRGANVLTF | TGCACCAGCAGCCAAGATTTCGGGGTATCGCGTGGGGCCAACGTCCTGACTTTC
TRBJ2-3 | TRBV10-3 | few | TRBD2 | CATTPRGLAAPETQYF | TGTGCCACAACTCCACGAGGACTAGCGGCTCCGGAGACGCAGTATTTT
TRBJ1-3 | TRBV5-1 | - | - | CASSLDGYSSGNTIYF | TGCGCCAGCAGCTTGGATGGTTACAGCTCTGGAAACACCATATATTTT
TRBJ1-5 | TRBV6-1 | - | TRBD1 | CASSSTPGQGLYLPQHF | TGTGCCAGCAGCTCCACCCCCGGACAGGGACTTTATTTGCCCCAGCATTTT
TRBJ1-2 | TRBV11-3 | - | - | CASSLYPAGYGYTF | TGTGCCAGCAGCCTATATCCTGCGGGCTATGGCTACACCTTC
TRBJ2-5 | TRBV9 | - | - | CASSEAGTAQETQYF | TGTGCCAGCAGCGAAGCCGGGACCGCCCAAGAGACCCAGTACTTC
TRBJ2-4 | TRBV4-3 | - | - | CASSQDLPGGHSGYIQYF | TGCGCCAGCAGCCAAGATCTTCCAGGGGGGCACTCTGGGTACATTCAGTACTTC
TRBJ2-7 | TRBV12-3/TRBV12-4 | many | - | CASSARTDALNYEQYF | TGTGCCAGCAGTGCAAGGACAGACGCCTTGAACTACGAGCAGTACTTC
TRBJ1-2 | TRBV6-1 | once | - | CASRGIFRDGNYGYTF | TGTGCCAGCAGGGGGATTTTCCGGGACGGCAACTATGGCTACACCTTC
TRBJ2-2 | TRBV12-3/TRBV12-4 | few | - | CASSVARGTGELFF | TGTGCCAGCAGTGTTGCTAGGGGCACCGGGGAGCTGTTTTTT
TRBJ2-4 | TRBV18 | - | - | CASSPDGTTIQYF | TGTGCCAGCTCACCAGACGGGACCACCATTCAGTACTTC
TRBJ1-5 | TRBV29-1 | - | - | CSVGQEGQPQHF | TGCAGCGTTGGACAGGAGGGTCAGCCCCAGCATTTT
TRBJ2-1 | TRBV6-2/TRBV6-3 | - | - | CASSYGFEQFF | TGTGCCAGCAGTTATGGATTTGAGCAGTTCTTC
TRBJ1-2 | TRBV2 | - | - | CASSEALVGYGYTF | TGTGCCAGCAGTGAAGCGCTCGTCGGCTATGGCTACACCTTC
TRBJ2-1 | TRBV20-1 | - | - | CSAPSVGDYNEQFF | TGCAGTGCTCCGTCCGTGGGGGACTACAATGAGCAGTTCTTC
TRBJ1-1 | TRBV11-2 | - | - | CAESEGETEAFF | TGTGCCGAAAGCGAGGGGGAAACTGAAGCTTTCTTT
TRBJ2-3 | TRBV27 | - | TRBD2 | CASSHPGLAGRTDTQYF | TGTGCCAGCAGTCACCCGGGACTAGCGGGACGCACAGATACGCAGTATTTT
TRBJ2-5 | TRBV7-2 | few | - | CASSLEFLGAGPSWEETQYF | TGTGCCAGCAGCTTAGAGTTTTTAGGTGCGGGGCCATCGTGGGAAGAGACCCAGTACTTC
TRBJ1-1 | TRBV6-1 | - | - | CASSEGDITEAFF | TGTGCCAGCAGTGAGGGGGATATCACTGAAGCTTTCTTT
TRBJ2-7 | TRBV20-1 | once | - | CSAPRSGWSYEQYF | TGCAGTGCGCCCCGTTCCGGTTGGAGCTACGAGCAGTACTTC
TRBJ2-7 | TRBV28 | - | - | CASSRRAFSYEQYF | TGTGCCAGCAGCCGAAGGGCTTTCTCCTACGAGCAGTACTTC
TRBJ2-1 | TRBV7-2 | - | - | CASSLQIVGNEQFF | TGTGCCAGCAGCTTACAAATCGTGGGGAATGAGCAGTTCTTC